This T cell receptor beta chain originates from a study of CD8 T cells in Susac syndrome. Sequencing of TCR beta was performed on blood CD8+ T cells and on blood CD4+ T cells. Negative isolation was used for CD8+ and CD4+ T cells, and FACS enrichment was applied to TEMRA cells. CDR3 size: 15 residues. The germline V gene encodes CDR1 SGDLS and CDR2 YYNGEE. The V gene lost 1 base and the J gene lost 6 bases, with 13 bases spanning the gap. Reverse transcription used about 0.5 to 1 ug RNA and random hexamers. MiXCR was run by TCRdb on the immunoSEQ multiplex PCR reads, yielding one entry per CDR3 protein. The sample has about 200,000 distinct CDR3 sequences; 95% are singletons.

The clonotype comes from a human donor in good health. The sequencing sample was made of CD4+ T cells from PBMCs. The chain links TRBV9 to TRBJ1-4; weak D call: TRBD1 (6 bases). CDR3 loop: CASSVQGTLYEKLFF. The CDR3, as DNA: TGTGCCAGCAGCGTACAGGGGACTTTATATGAAAAACTGTTTTTT. The full variable domain, in which reference TRBV9 and TRBJ1-4 provide the parts outside the CDR3, is DSGVTQTPKHLITATGQRVTLRCSPRSGDLSVYWYQQSLDQGLQFLIQYYNGEERAKGNILERFSAQQFPDLHSELNLSSLELGDSALYFCASSVQGTLYEKLFFGSGTQLSVL.